This TCR beta chain emerged from a study of T cell responses to AZD1222 COVID-19 vaccine. Profiled with immunoSEQ multiplex PCR; TCRdb holds only in-frame clones, not every one. The sample holds 130,000 or so clones; more than 80% are singletons and the top ten take approximately 3.1%. The clonotype comes from an adult in good health. The material sequenced was peripheral blood, taken on day 0 of AZD1222 vaccination.

The CDR3 DNA reads TGTGCCACCAGTGATCCGCGGACGGGTGGAGGGGCTTTCTTT. Protein product: CATSDPRTGGGAFF. The rearrangement uses TRBV24-1 and TRBJ1-1; D unresolved. The CDR3 contains 14 residues. Deletions cut 3 bases from V and 11 bases from J, with 18 bases between. CDR1 and CDR2 (germline): KGHDR, SFDVKD.